Sequencing of this T cell receptor (beta chain) was carried out in a study of T cell changes during pregnancy in multiple sclerosis (dated by TCRdb to the late 2010s). About the investigation overall: In women with multiple sclerosis, the researchers looked at how the T cell repertoire shifted as pregnancy progressed.

To note about this clone: No cognate antigen has been identified for it. One base away there is no much larger clone; base qualities are not given.

The germline V gene sets CDR1 to MRHNA and CDR2 to SNTAGT. The CDR3 goes from the cysteine to the phenylalanine over 15 residues. Here the CDR3 DNA is all that survives: 45 bases in frame from base 1. Between the V and J ends, shortened by 2 bases and 3 bases respectively, the junction contains 10 bases. The receptor library was made with the immunoSEQ multiplex PCR assay. In TCRdb, the immuneACCESS table is reduced to in-frame sequences with V and J assigned. These tables do not hold every clone; where another copy was compared, an unresolved V gene accounts for under half, and the others remain unexplained. The sample includes about 40,000 clones, with around nine tenths observed a single time. The ten top clones hold around 5% of the sample.

Source: peripheral blood, taken in the first trimester of pregnancy. Recombination linked TRBV6-4 to TRBJ2-2; perhaps TRBD2 is the D gene, with 7 bases matching. The TCR sequence derives from a female donor in good health, enrolled as a control in a pregnancy study. DNA sequence: TGTGCCAGCAGTGACGTGGGGGGGCACACCGGGGAGCTGTTTTTT. It translates as CASSDVGGHTGELFF.